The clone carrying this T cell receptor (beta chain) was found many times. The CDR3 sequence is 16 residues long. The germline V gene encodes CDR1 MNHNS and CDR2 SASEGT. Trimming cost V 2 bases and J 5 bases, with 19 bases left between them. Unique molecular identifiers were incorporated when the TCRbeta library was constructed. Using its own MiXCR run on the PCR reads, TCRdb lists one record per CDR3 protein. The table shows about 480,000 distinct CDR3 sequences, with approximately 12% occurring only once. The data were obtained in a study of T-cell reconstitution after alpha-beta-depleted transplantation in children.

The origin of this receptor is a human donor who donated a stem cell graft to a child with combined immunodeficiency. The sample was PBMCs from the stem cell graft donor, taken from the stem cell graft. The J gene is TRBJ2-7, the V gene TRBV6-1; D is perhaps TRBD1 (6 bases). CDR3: CASSELLQGPTDEQYF. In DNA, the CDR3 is TGTGCCAGCAGTGAACTTCTACAGGGACCTACTGACGAGCAGTACTTC.